The next 21 T cell receptor beta chains were all read from a single sample in a study of blood T cell repertoires in COVID-19. The table came from immunoSEQ multiplex PCR; TCRdb's copy has only in-frame clones and leaves some out. The sample carries about 230,000 clones, more than 75% recorded once. Sequenced input: peripheral blood. These receptors originate from a man aged 50-60 years with COVID-19, enrolled during active disease.

The CDR3: CASSVVTSGRDEQFF. CDR3 bases: TGTGCCAGCAGCGTAGTAACTAGCGGTCGGGATGAGCAGTTCTTC. This sequence joins TRBV9 and TRBJ2-1, with 8 nucleotides matching TRBD2. Germline V CDR1 and CDR2: SGDLS, YYNGEE. V dropped 0 bases and J dropped 8; count of bases not matched to a gene: 7. The CDR3 sequence is 15 residues long.

The chain employs TRBV25-1 and TRBJ2-1, with 12 bases lining up with TRBD1. V lost 4 bases and J lost 7; bases outside the gene matches: 5. This CDR3 region has 15 residues. CDR1 MGHDK and CDR2 SYGVNS come from the germline V gene. CDR3 amino acids: CASSGPGQGANEQFF. As DNA, the CDR3 is TGTGCCAGCAGTGGGCCGGGACAGGGGGCGAATGAGCAGTTCTTC.

The V call is TRBV11-3, the J call TRBJ2-2; tentatively, D is TRBD1 (6 bases). CDR3 length equals 16 residues. V lost 5 bases to trimming and J lost 3 bases, with 16 bases between them. From germline, CDR1 is SGHNT and CDR2 YENEEA. CDR3 in DNA: TGTGCCAGCAGCCATAAAACAGGGAGAGACACCGGGGAGCTGTTTTTT. Residues: CASSHKTGRDTGELFF.

The rearrangement uses TRBV18 and TRBJ1-6; 7 bases fit TRBD1. This CDR3 region has 15 residues. Trimming at V came to 4 bases and at J to 5 bases, leaving 5 bases not matched to a gene. Germline values: CDR1 KGHSH, CDR2 LQKENI. DNA of the CDR3: TGTGCCAGCTCACGGACAGGAGGTGATAATTCACCCCTCCACTTT. It yields the protein CASSRTGGDNSPLHF.

Here the CDR3 DNA reads TGTGCCAGCAGTTACTATGGGGCAGGTAATTCACCCCTCCACTTT. Translated, it gives CASSYYGAGNSPLHF. This rearrangement joins TRBV6-2 or TRBV6-3 to TRBJ1-6; weak D call: TRBD1 (5 bases). The CDR3 spans 15 residues. V was clipped by 1 base and J by 6 bases, with 10 bases between them. Germline CDR1 reads MNHEY; CDR2 reads SVGEGT.

This clone was seen a few times. This chain uses TRBV29-1 with TRBJ1-1, with TRBD1 matching over 7 bases. The germline V gene has CDR1 SQVTM and CDR2 ANQGSEA. Trimming took 6 bases from V and 3 from J; bases not matched to a gene: 4. There are 12 residues in the CDR3. CDR3 DNA sequence: TGCAGCGTAAGACAGGGTGACACTGAAGCTTTCTTT. It specifies CSVRQGDTEAFF.

This clone was observed a single time. V is TRBV7-2 and J is TRBJ2-2, with D tentatively TRBD1 (8 bases). The CDR3 consists of 16 residues. V was cut by 2 bases and J by 3 bases, with 13 bases left in between. The germline CDR1 and CDR2 sequences are SGHTA and FQGNSA. CDR3 DNA sequence: TGTGCCAGCAGCTTATGGGGGGGACAGGACACCGGGGAGCTGTTTTTT. This translates into CASSLWGGQDTGELFF.

The chain uses TRBV3-1 (or the pseudogene TRBV3-2) and TRBJ2-1, with D perhaps matching TRBD2 (5 bases). This CDR3 has 15 amino acids. Trimming took 0 bases from V and 7 from J, leaving 13 bases between them. Germline V gene lookup returns CDR1 LGHDT and CDR2 YNNKEL (reference sequence). CDR3 region: CASSQDLGVANEQFF. The CDR3 DNA follows: TGTGCCAGCAGCCAAGATCTCGGGGTTGCGAATGAGCAGTTCTTC.

This chain connects TRBV11-3 to TRBJ2-1, with D possibly matching TRBD1 (6 bases). The CDR3 covers 15 residues. Germline V gene data show CDR1 as SGHNT and CDR2 as YENEEA. V dropped 3 bases and J dropped 5 bases, with 14 bases sitting between them. CDR3 sequence (DNA): TGTGCCAGCAGCTTTCAAACAGGGAGTCACAATGAGCAGTTCTTC. Translation: CASSFQTGSHNEQFF. Combining the CDR3 with reference TRBV11-3 and TRBJ2-1 gives the whole variable domain EAGVVQSPRYKIIEKKQPVAFWCNPISGHNTLYWYLQNLGQGPELLIRYENEEAVDDSQLPKDRFSAERLKGVDSTLKIQPAELGDSAVYLCASSFQTGSHNEQFFGPGTRLTVL.

This chain links TRBV6-5 with TRBJ2-2; the match to TRBD1 covers 9 bases. The CDR3 sequence is 14 residues long. Germline V lookup: CDR1 MNHEY, CDR2 SVGAGI. V lost 4 bases, J lost 6 bases, and 3 bases stayed unmatched. The CDR3 reads CASSWDRESGELFF. The CDR3 nucleotides read TGTGCCAGCAGTTGGGACAGGGAATCCGGGGAGCTGTTTTTT.

The chain combines TRBV3-1 (or the pseudogene TRBV3-2) with TRBJ2-3, with a possible D match to TRBD2 (6 bases). The germline CDR1 and CDR2 sequences are LGHDT and YNNKEL (reference sequence). The V end was cut by 2 bases, the J end by 4 bases, with 10 bases between. This CDR3 contains 14 residues. Here the CDR3 DNA reads TGTGCCAGCAGCCAAATCGGAGGGCCAGATACGCAGTATTTT. Its protein product is CASSQIGGPDTQYF.

The chain joins TRBV28 to TRBJ1-2; TRBD1 matches at 10 bases. CDR1 is MDHEN and CDR2 is SYDVKM in the germline V gene. J lost 4 bases, V lost 3 bases, and 5 bases had no gene match. CDR3 size: 15 residues. The CDR3 coding sequence is TGTGCCAGCAGTTTTGAGGGACAGGGGCGCTATGGCTACACCTTC. Translated, it gives CASSFEGQGRYGYTF.

This chain joins TRBV30 and TRBJ2-4; a possible D gene is TRBD1 (7 bases). CDR1 is GTSNPN and CDR2 is SVGIG in the germline V gene (reference sequence). V was trimmed by 5 bases and J by 10 bases, leaving 15 bases between them. The CDR3 contains 12 residues. The CDR3 is CAWVGRGAIQYF. CDR3 bases: TGTGCCTGGGTCGGCAGGGGGGCGATTCAGTACTTC.

This chain uses TRBV7-9 with TRBJ2-2, with 8 positions matching TRBD1. V gave up 5 bases and J gave up 0 bases; unmatched junction bases: 5. This CDR3 spans 16 amino acids. Germline V gives CDR1 SEHNR, CDR2 FQNEAQ (reference sequence). In DNA form, the CDR3 reads TGTGCCAGCAGCCAATGGGACAGGTCGAACACCGGGGAGCTGTTTTTT. It yields the protein CASSQWDRSNTGELFF.

The chain is built from TRBV11-3 and TRBJ1-1, with TRBD1 as a possible D gene (5 bases). The CDR3 contains 16 residues. The V end lost 1 base, the J end lost 1 base, and 13 bases lay between the germline ends. The germline gives CDR1 SGHNT, CDR2 YENEEA. The CDR3 reads CASSLGPGMGNTEAFF. The CDR3 DNA reads TGTGCCAGCAGCTTAGGTCCAGGGATGGGGAACACTGAAGCTTTCTTT.

This chain joins TRBV18 and TRBJ2-5; possibly TRBD2 for D (6 bases). The V end lost 8 bases, the J end lost 1 base, and 14 bases lay between the germline ends. The CDR3 covers 14 residues. Germline V lookup: CDR1 KGHSH, CDR2 LQKENI. CDR3 residues: CASALGGFQETQYF. In nucleotides, the CDR3 is TGTGCCAGCGCGCTAGGAGGGTTCCAAGAGACCCAGTACTTC. The complete variable domain, with remaining parts taken from reference TRBV18 and TRBJ2-5, reads NAGVMQNPRHLVRRRGQEARLRCSPMKGHSHVYWYRQLPEEGLKFMVYLQKENIIDESGMPKERFSAEFPKEGPSILRIQQVVRGDSAAYFCASALGGFQETQYFGPGTRLLVL.

The CDR3 is CASSLGQGAYEQYF. The CDR3 coding sequence is TGTGCCAGCAGCTTGGGGCAGGGGGCTTACGAGCAGTACTTC. V usage is TRBV5-6 and J usage is TRBJ2-7; 8 bases agree with TRBD1. The germline CDR1 and CDR2 sequences are SGHDT and YYEEEE. Losses at the gene ends were 0 bases for V and 4 bases for J; bases not matched to a gene: 3. The CDR3 is 14 amino acids.

This clone was counted only a few times. The chain employs TRBV9 and TRBJ1-3, with TRBD1 matching over 7 bases. V shed 3 bases and J 0 bases; nucleotides not matched to a gene: 3. There are 15 residues in the CDR3. CDR1 SGDLS and CDR2 YYNGEE come from the germline V gene. CDR3 in DNA: TGTGCCAGCAGCGGGGGACAGAGCTCTGGAAACACCATATATTTT. Amino acid sequence: CASSGGQSSGNTIYF. The full variable domain, in which reference TRBV9 and TRBJ1-3 provide the parts outside the CDR3, is DSGVTQTPKHLITATGQRVTLRCSPRSGDLSVYWYQQSLDQGLQFLIQYYNGEERAKGNILERFSAQQFPDLHSELNLSSLELGDSALYFCASSGGQSSGNTIYFGEGSWLTVV.

The V and J genes are TRBV25-1 and TRBJ2-7; 11 positions agree with TRBD2. V trimming: 7 bases; J trimming: 4 bases; junction bases outside the gene matches: 3. Germline assignment: CDR1 MGHDK and CDR2 SYGVNS. The length of the CDR3 is 13 residues. This chain's CDR3 is CASTLAGGYEQYF. The CDR3 nucleotides are TGTGCCAGCACTCTAGCGGGGGGATACGAGCAGTACTTC.

This sequence joins TRBV24-1 and TRBJ2-7, with 12 positions matching TRBD2. Germline V gene lookup returns CDR1 KGHDR and CDR2 SFDVKD. The CDR3 is 15 amino acids. The V and J ends lost 5 bases and 3 bases, in that order; junction bases with no gene match: 4. The CDR3 reads CATSARTSGNYEQYF. CDR3 in DNA: TGTGCCACCAGTGCACGGACTAGCGGGAACTACGAGCAGTACTTC.

CDR3 protein: CASSQEGRERNEQFF. CDR3 DNA: TGCGCCAGCAGCCAAGAAGGGCGGGAGCGCAATGAGCAGTTCTTC. The chain couples TRBV4-1 to TRBJ2-1; 7 bases match TRBD2. This CDR3 is 15 amino acids long. Unmatched junction bases numbered 5, after V lost 0 bases and J lost 6 bases. The germline CDR1 and CDR2 sequences are MGHRA and YSYEKL.